These 27 T cell receptor beta chains came from one sample sequenced in a study of vaccination effects on CD4 cells after COVID-19. Sequencing in the ViraFEST assay came after antigen-specific CD4+ T cells had been expanded with viral peptide pools, which were used to stimulate PBMC. The culture ran for 10 days before CD4+ T cells were isolated. The person's infection with SARS-CoV-2, confirmed by PCR, took place between March and December 2020. The protocol was immunoSEQ multiplex PCR, while the TCRdb copy is restricted to in-frame clones and leaves out a portion. The sample includes about 27,000 clones, about 75% of them seen just once. For these TCRs, the target antigens are not known. Sample: CD4+ T cells from PBMCs cultured with SARS-CoV-2 spike peptides, taken before COVID-19 vaccination. Receptors were obtained from a human donor who had a prior SARS-CoV-2 infection.

The rearrangement uses TRBV7-3 and TRBJ2-5, with 9 bases identical to TRBD2. The J segment lost 1 base and the V segment lost 1 base, leaving 10 bases of the junction unmatched. CDR1 SGHTA and CDR2 FQGTGA come from the germline V gene. The CDR3 extends over 18 amino acids. Written as DNA, the CDR3 is TGTGCCAGCAGCTTAAGGGGGGCGCTAGCGGGGTTCCAAGAGACCCAGTACTTC. Amino acids: CASSLRGALAGFQETQYF.

The CDR3 here is CASSTPPGATNYGYTF. In DNA form, the CDR3 reads TGTGCCAGTAGTACCCCACCAGGGGCCACTAACTATGGCTACACCTTC. V and J are TRBV19 and TRBJ1-2, with D perhaps TRBD1 (6 bases). The CDR3 extends over 16 amino acids. Trimming pared 4 bases from V and 0 bases from J, leaving 15 bases between. The germline V gene has CDR1 LNHDA and CDR2 SQIVND (reference sequence).

V is TRBV6-5 and J is TRBJ1-3; no clear D. This CDR3 spans 13 amino acids. V lost 5 bases and J lost 8, with 13 bases in between. Germline V gene lookup returns CDR1 MNHEY and CDR2 SVGAGI. The CDR3 DNA reads as TGTGCCAGCAGTCCACCGGGAACGGACACCATATATTTT. Protein product: CASSPPGTDTIYF.

The CDR3 DNA sequence: TGTGCCAGCAGCCGGCAGACAGGGACCTATGGCTACACCTTC. Its translation: CASSRQTGTYGYTF. The V and J genes are TRBV14 and TRBJ1-2; 7 nucleotides match TRBD1. Germline-derived CDR1 and CDR2 are SGHDN and FVKESK. The V and J ends lost 4 bases and 4 bases, in that order; junction bases with no gene match: 6. The CDR3 totals 14 residues.

This CDR3 is CASGPETQYF. CDR3 sequence (DNA): TGTGCCAGCGGGCCGGAGACCCAGTACTTC. The genes are TRBV5-6 and TRBJ2-5; D gene uncertain. V was trimmed by 7 bases and J by 5 bases, leaving 6 bases between them. Germline CDR1 SGHDT, CDR2 YYEEEE. CDR3 size: 10 residues. Filled out from reference TRBV5-6 and TRBJ2-5, the complete variable domain reads DAGVTQSPTHLIKTRGQQVTLRCSPKSGHDTVSWYQQALGQGPQFIFQYYEEEERQRGNFPDRFSGHQFPNYSSELNVNALLLGDSALYLCASGPETQYFGPGTRLLVL.

This sequence joins TRBV5-1 and TRBJ2-1; D remains unclear. From germline, CDR1 is SGHRS and CDR2 YFSETQ. With 5 bases removed from V and 5 bases from J, the gap between germline ends came to 20 bases. This CDR3 contains 16 residues. CDR3 protein: CASRQDALYFNNEQFF. CDR3 DNA: TGCGCCAGCAGACAAGACGCGCTTTATTTCAACAATGAGCAGTTCTTC.

This chain joins TRBV6-2 or TRBV6-3 and TRBJ2-1; possibly TRBD1 or TRBD2 for D (5 bases each). The CDR3 runs 16 residues. Trimming pared 4 bases from V and 0 bases from J, leaving 13 bases between. Germline V gene sequence: CDR1 MNHEY, CDR2 SVGEGT. The CDR3 loop reads CASSSGTRSSYNEQFF. For the CDR3, the DNA is TGTGCCAGCAGTTCCGGGACGAGGAGCTCCTACAATGAGCAGTTCTTC.

The chain links TRBV20-1 to TRBJ2-5; D gene unclear. V was cut by 6 bases and J by 4 bases, with 15 bases left in between. The length of the CDR3 is 13 residues. Germline V CDR1 and CDR2: DFQATT, SNEGSKA (reference sequence). The CDR3 region is CSASHVNLETQYF. The CDR3 nucleotides are TGCAGTGCAAGTCACGTCAATTTAGAGACCCAGTACTTC.

The chain joins TRBV2 to TRBJ2-5, with 7 bases that match TRBD2. Germline lookup yields CDR1 SNHLY and CDR2 FYNNEI. This CDR3 has 15 amino acids. J was trimmed by 0 bases and V by 6 bases; bases with no gene match: 7. The CDR3 sequence: CASSRSGPYQETQYF. DNA of the CDR3: TGTGCCAGCAGCCGTAGCGGGCCGTACCAAGAGACCCAGTACTTC.

The chain carries TRBV2 and TRBJ2-7; 9 nucleotides align to TRBD2. This CDR3 contains 14 residues. With V trimmed by 8 bases and J by 4 bases, 9 bases remained unmatched. Germline lookup yields CDR1 SNHLY and CDR2 FYNNEI. The DNA of the CDR3 is TGTGCCAGCCGAGGGACTAGCCAGGAATACGAGCAGTACTTC. It yields the protein CASRGTSQEYEQYF. Complete variable domain (other parts from reference TRBV2 and TRBJ2-7): EPEVTQTPSHQVTQMGQEVILRCVPISNHLYFYWYRQILGQKVEFLVSFYNNEISEKSEIFDDQFSVERPDGSNFTLKIRSTKLEDSAMYFCASRGTSQEYEQYFGPGTRLTVT.

The rearrangement uses TRBV18 and TRBJ1-1; D is unclear. The V end was cut by 0 bases, the J end by 9 bases, with 14 bases between. This CDR3 contains 14 residues. Germline values: CDR1 KGHSH, CDR2 LQKENI. CDR3 residues: CASSPPMIRGQAFF. For the CDR3, the DNA is TGTGCCAGCTCACCACCGATGATTAGAGGCCAAGCTTTCTTT. The whole variable domain, remainder taken from reference TRBV18 and TRBJ1-1, is NAGVMQNPRHLVRRRGQEARLRCSPMKGHSHVYWYRQLPEEGLKFMVYLQKENIIDESGMPKERFSAEFPKEGPSILRIQQVVRGDSAAYFCASSPPMIRGQAFFGQGTRLTVV.

Here the CDR3 DNA reads TGCAGTGCTAGTAGAGGGGGCGCTTTCAATAATCAGCCCCAGCATTTT. Translated, it gives CSASRGGAFNNQPQHF. This chain joins TRBV20-1 and TRBJ1-5, with 7 bases lining up with TRBD1. Losses at the gene ends were 3 bases for V and 4 bases for J; bases not matched to a gene: 12. Germline loops: CDR1 DFQATT, CDR2 SNEGSKA (reference sequence). The CDR3 length is 16 residues.

This sequence joins TRBV30 and TRBJ1-4; unclear D gene. The germline V gene has CDR1 GTSNPN and CDR2 SVGIG (reference sequence). The CDR3 covers 14 residues. The V gene lost 3 bases and the J gene lost 10 bases, with 18 bases spanning the gap. As DNA, the CDR3 is TGTGCCTGGAGCCTCGGTGGATTCGGTGTAAAACTGTTTTTT. This translates into CAWSLGGFGVKLFF. Together with reference TRBV30 and TRBJ1-4, the CDR3 gives the full variable domain: SQTIHQWPATLVQPVGSPLSLECTVEGTSNPNLYWYRQAAGRGLQLLFYSVGIGQISSEVPQNLSASRPQDRQFILSSKKLLLSDSGFYLCAWSLGGFGVKLFFGSGTQLSVL.

This clone was seen just once. The J gene is TRBJ2-1, the V gene TRBV2; no firm D call. This CDR3 spans 11 amino acids. Trimming stripped 2 bases from V and 8 bases from J, with 4 bases between. CDR1 is SNHLY, CDR2 FYNNEI, per germline. The CDR3 bases are TGTGCCAGCAGTGAAATGTATGAGCAGTTCTTC. Amino acid sequence: CASSEMYEQFF.

This chain joins TRBV12-3 or TRBV12-4 and TRBJ2-7, with D perhaps assigned TRBD1 or TRBD2 (6 bases each). The CDR3 spans 13 residues. V was cut by 7 bases and J by 4 bases, with 14 bases left in between. CDR3: CASTPGGRYEQYF. CDR3 coding DNA: TGTGCCAGCACTCCCGGGGGCCGGTACGAGCAGTACTTC.

The J gene is TRBJ2-7, the V gene TRBV3-1 (or the pseudogene TRBV3-2), with 15 bases fitting TRBD2. Trimming cost V 5 bases and J 4 bases; bases outside gene matches: 3. CDR1 and CDR2 from the germline V gene are LGHDT and YNNKEL (reference sequence). CDR3 length equals 15 residues. For the CDR3, the DNA is TGTGCCAGCAGCTTCGGACTAGCGGGAGGGTACGAGCAGTACTTC. It is translated as CASSFGLAGGYEQYF.

V gene TRBV6-5 combines with J gene TRBJ1-4, with 7 bases fitting TRBD1. This CDR3 has 13 residues. V was clipped by 6 bases and J by 11 bases; unmatched bases: 9. CDR1 is MNHEY and CDR2 is SVGAGI in the germline V gene. The CDR3 spells CASRRQGVDKLFF. CDR3 nucleotide sequence: TGTGCCAGCAGGAGGCAGGGGGTAGACAAACTGTTTTTT.

The V call is TRBV5-4, the J call TRBJ2-2; weak D call: TRBD2 (6 bases). The CDR3 loop spans 14 amino acids. V was cut by 6 bases and J by 6 bases, with 15 bases left in between. Germline CDR1 and CDR2: SGHNT and YYREEE (reference sequence). CDR3 bases: TGTGCCAGCACGGTCGGGGGTGGGGCCGGGGAGCTGTTTTTT. Amino acid sequence: CASTVGGGAGELFF.

The chain combines TRBV10-3 with TRBJ2-3, with unresolved D. This CDR3 is 12 amino acids long. The germline CDR1 and CDR2 sequences are ENHRY and SYGVKD. Deletions cut 6 bases from V and 1 base from J, with 5 bases between. The CDR3 DNA reads TGTGCCATCAGAGGTGGCACAGATACGCAGTATTTT. Its translation: CAIRGGTDTQYF.

This clone was found once. The rearrangement links TRBV4-1 to TRBJ2-3, with D perhaps matching TRBD2 (5 bases). V was cut by 0 bases and J by 1 base, with 11 bases left in between. The CDR3 is 16 amino acids. The V gene's germline CDR1 is MGHRA and CDR2 YSYEKL. In DNA, the CDR3 is TGCGCCAGCAGCCAAGACGAGGGAGCAGGCACAGATACGCAGTATTTT. It translates to CASSQDEGAGTDTQYF.

This chain links TRBV19 with TRBJ1-6, with D tentatively TRBD1 (5 bases). This CDR3 spans 16 amino acids. The V and J ends lost 3 bases and 2 bases respectively, with 11 bases between them. Germline CDR1 LNHDA, CDR2 SQIVND (reference sequence). For the CDR3, the DNA is TGTGCCAGTAGTATCAGGCAGGGCGCCTATAATTCACCCCTCCACTTT. Its protein product is CASSIRQGAYNSPLHF.

This clone was recorded a few times. The chain combines TRBV4-2 with TRBJ2-2; the D gene is possibly TRBD2 (5 bases). This CDR3 is built from 16 residues. V lost 4 bases to trimming and J lost 0 bases, with 12 bases between them. CDR1 LGHNA and CDR2 YNFKEQ come from the germline V gene. The chain's CDR3 is CASSRLRETNTGELFF. CDR3 DNA: TGTGCCAGCAGCCGTCTGAGGGAAACGAACACCGGGGAGCTGTTTTTT.

In this sample, this clone turned up a few times. V usage is TRBV5-1 and J usage is TRBJ1-1; possibly TRBD1 for D (6 bases). The CDR3 is 15 residues long. V lost 0 bases and J lost 2, with 11 bases in between. In germline, CDR1 is SGHRS, CDR2 YFSETQ. CDR3 in amino acids: CASSLVTTGNTEAFF. The DNA of the CDR3 is TGCGCCAGCAGCTTGGTAACGACAGGCAACACTGAAGCTTTCTTT.

The V call is TRBV30, the J call TRBJ1-1; 9 bases fit TRBD1. V was clipped by 2 bases and J by 1 base; unmatched bases: 2. Germline V gene lookup returns CDR1 GTSNPN and CDR2 SVGIG (reference sequence). The CDR3 length is 14 residues. CDR3 loop: CAWSPGQGNTEAFF. The CDR3 nucleotides are TGTGCCTGGAGTCCGGGACAGGGGAACACTGAAGCTTTCTTT.

The chain employs TRBV19 and TRBJ1-2; D unresolved. The germline gives CDR1 LNHDA, CDR2 SQIVND (reference sequence). With 8 bases removed from V and 2 bases from J, the gap between germline ends came to 15 bases. The CDR3 is 14 residues long. The CDR3 DNA is TGTGCCAGTGCTACTTCTTACGGAAACTATGGCTACACCTTC. Translating it yields CASATSYGNYGYTF.

This clone was picked up a small number of times. V gene TRBV7-8 combines with J gene TRBJ2-2, with D perhaps being TRBD1 or TRBD2 (5 bases each). The germline CDR1 and CDR2 sequences are SGHVS and FQNEAQ. Deletions cut 3 bases from V and 6 bases from J, with 11 bases between. The CDR3 contains 14 residues. The CDR3 nucleotides read TGTGCCAGCAGCTTGCTAGTGGGGGCCGGGGAGCTGTTTTTT. Protein: CASSLLVGAGELFF.

The chain couples TRBV6-5 to TRBJ1-2, with TRBD1 matching over 9 bases. This CDR3 has 15 residues. V dropped 4 bases and J dropped 3; count of bases not matched to a gene: 6. Germline CDR1 and CDR2: MNHEY and SVGAGI. Here the CDR3 DNA reads TGTGCCAGCAGTTTAGGGACAGGGTCGGACTATGGCTACACCTTC. Its protein product is CASSLGTGSDYGYTF.